One and the same sample provided the 24 T cell receptor beta chains below, sequenced in a study of Graves' ophthalmopathy and Graves' hyperthyroidism. As the template, RNA transcripts were used to amplify TCR beta CDR3 regions. Second-round multiplex PCR followed a first-round RT-PCR using HTBI primers. TCRdb analysed the multiplex PCR reads with MiXCR anew, one entry per CDR3 protein. Of over a million distinct CDR3 sequences detected, 35% to 45% appear once; the ten largest clones hold over 8.5%. Sequencing input: peripheral blood or thyroid tissue (not recorded which). These receptors were taken from an adult man with Graves' hyperthyroidism.

This clonotype was seen many times. The chain combines TRBV7-9 with TRBJ1-2; 8 positions agree with TRBD1. V shed 8 bases and J 0 bases; nucleotides not matched to a gene: 8. The germline gives CDR1 SEHNR, CDR2 FQNEAQ (reference sequence). This CDR3 region has 15 residues. CDR3 DNA: TGTGCCAGCGGACAAACAGGGGGAGCTAACTATGGCTACACCTTC. It encodes CASGQTGGANYGYTF. The full variable domain, its missing parts supplied by reference TRBV7-9 and TRBJ1-2, is DTGVSQNPRHKITKRGQNVTFRCDPISEHNRLYWYRQTLGQGPEFLTYFQNEAQLEKSRLLSDRFSAERPKGSFSTLEIQRTEQGDSAMYLCASGQTGGANYGYTFGSGTRLTVV.

This clonotype was detected only once. The rearrangement links TRBV7-2 to TRBJ2-7; no firm D call. Germline CDR1 and CDR2: SGHTA and FQGNSA. The length of the CDR3 is 14 residues. Trimming took off 6 bases at V and 4 bases at J, with 16 bases between the two ends. CDR3 sequence (DNA): TGTGCCAGCAGTGCTAACCCTGGGATTTACGAGCAGTACTTC. Protein product: CASSANPGIYEQYF.

This clonotype was picked up many times. This chain uses TRBV7-8 with TRBJ1-1, with D possibly TRBD1 on 5 matching bases. Trimming cost V 1 base and J 12 bases, with 12 bases left between them. The germline CDR1 and CDR2 sequences are SGHVS and FQNEAQ. This CDR3 contains 12 residues. The CDR3 coding sequence is TGTGCCAGCAGCTTAGATGTGACAGTCCCTTTCTTT. Amino acid sequence: CASSLDVTVPFF.

The sample holds a few counts of this clonotype. V is TRBV25-1 and J is TRBJ2-2, with 7 bases fitting TRBD2. Germline values: CDR1 MGHDK, CDR2 SYGVNS. V shed 3 bases, J shed 8 bases, and the junction held 21 bases outside the gene matches. The CDR3 has 19 residues. CDR3: CASSEEGSGRDGHRGELFF. In nucleotides, the CDR3 is TGTGCCAGCAGTGAGGAAGGGTCAGGGAGGGATGGGCACCGTGGGGAGCTGTTTTTT.

As concerns this clonotype: A much larger clone sits a single nucleotide away, making a read error possible. The J gene is TRBJ2-7, the V gene TRBV7-9; 8 bases are a match to TRBD1. The V gene's germline CDR1 is SEHNR and CDR2 FQNEAQ (reference sequence). The CDR3 runs to 15 residues. The CDR3 coding sequence is TGTGCCAGCAGCGTCATAGGGACAGGCCTTGCTCAGCAGTGCTTC. It specifies CASSVIGTGLAQQCF.

The chain is built from TRBV19 and TRBJ2-2; 11 positions agree with TRBD2. The V gene's germline CDR1 is LNHDA and CDR2 SQIVND (reference sequence). The CDR3 loop spans 14 amino acids. Germline trimming cut 5 bases from V and 9 bases from J; bases unmatched to any gene: 5. As DNA, the CDR3 is TGTGCCAGTAGTTATAGCGGGGGGGCCCGGGAGCTGTTTTTT. Residues: CASSYSGGARELFF.

This clonotype was counted ten times or more. The chain has TRBV25-1 and TRBJ2-7, with D unclear. The CDR3 is 13 residues long. Trimming removed 6 bases from V and 0 bases from J, with 9 bases in between. Germline assignment: CDR1 MGHDK and CDR2 SYGVNS. CDR3 nucleotide sequence: TGTGCCAGCAGGTTACCGGACTCCTACGAGCAGTACTTC. The encoded protein is CASRLPDSYEQYF.

This chain links TRBV29-1 with TRBJ1-3; D is ambiguous. In germline, CDR1 is SQVTM, CDR2 ANQGSEA. V dropped 6 bases and J dropped 0 bases, with 18 bases sitting between them. This CDR3 has 16 residues. Here the CDR3 reads CSVPKRGTSSGNTIYF. CDR3 sequence (DNA): TGCAGCGTACCAAAGCGGGGAACGAGCTCTGGAAACACCATATATTTT. The full variable domain, completed using reference TRBV29-1 and TRBJ1-3, is SAVISQKPSRDICQRGTSLTIQCQVDSQVTMMFWYRQQPGQSLTLIATANQGSEATYESGFVIDKFPISRPNLTFSTLTVSNMSPEDSSIYLCSVPKRGTSSGNTIYFGEGSWLTVV.

The DNA of the CDR3 is TGTGCCAGCAGCTTGGACGGGATGGAGACCCAGTACTTC. Translation gives CASSLDGMETQYF. The chain recombines TRBV11-1 with TRBJ2-5, with a weak D call TRBD2 (5 bases). Per germline, CDR1 SGHAT and CDR2 FQDESV (reference sequence). The V end lost 3 bases, the J end lost 5 bases, and 10 bases lay between the germline ends. CDR3 length: 13 amino acids.

This clonotype has just a few counts. The rearrangement joins TRBV30 to TRBJ1-1; no reliable D call. Germline CDR1 GTSNPN, CDR2 SVGIG (reference sequence). V was pared by 4 bases and J by 1 base, with 7 bases between. This CDR3 comprises 12 residues. The CDR3 DNA follows: TGTGCCTGGAATGAGGGGAACACTGAAGCTTTCTTT. It specifies CAWNEGNTEAFF.

This clonotype was observed a few times. The chain is built from TRBV28 and TRBJ2-5, with 9 bases identical to TRBD2. CDR1 and CDR2 from the germline V gene are MDHEN and SYDVKM. The CDR3 runs to 18 residues. V dropped 2 bases and J dropped 0; count of bases not matched to a gene: 10. CDR3: CASSLEADSGSHQETQYF. CDR3 coding DNA: TGTGCCAGCAGTTTAGAGGCGGATAGCGGGAGCCACCAAGAGACCCAGTACTTC. Full variable domain (remainder filled in from reference TRBV28 and TRBJ2-5): DVKVTQSSRYLVKRTGEKVFLECVQDMDHENMFWYRQDPGLGLRLIYFSYDVKMKEKGDIPEGYSVSREKKERFSLILESASTNQTSMYLCASSLEADSGSHQETQYFGPGTRLLVL.

V and J are TRBV10-3 and TRBJ2-7; TRBD2 aligns across 8 bases. CDR3 length equals 13 residues. Trimming cost V 9 bases and J 5 bases; bases outside gene matches: 9. Germline-derived CDR1 and CDR2 are ENHRY and SYGVKD. This CDR3 reads CAIRTSLSDEQYF. In DNA form, the CDR3 reads TGTGCCATACGGACTAGCCTTAGCGACGAGCAGTACTTC.

This clonotype was seen repeatedly, ten times or more. CDR3 region: CSVAQNTGELFF. In DNA, the CDR3 is TGCAGCGTTGCCCAGAACACCGGGGAGCTGTTTTTT. The rearrangement uses TRBV29-1 and TRBJ2-2; no firm D call. Germline V gene sequence: CDR1 SQVTM, CDR2 ANQGSEA. The ends were cut back, 4 bases at V and 1 base at J, with 4 bases in the middle. The CDR3 contains 12 residues.

This clonotype was detected ten times or more. The V and J genes are TRBV7-9 and TRBJ2-7, with 8 bases that match TRBD1. This CDR3 is 18 amino acids long. The trim removed 5 bases at V and 2 bases at J, leaving 17 bases unmatched. CDR1 SEHNR and CDR2 FQNEAQ come from the germline V gene (reference sequence). CDR3 protein: CASSITSDGTGPTYEQYF. CDR3 sequence (DNA): TGTGCCAGCAGCATAACCTCCGATGGGACAGGTCCCACCTACGAGCAGTACTTC.

The genes are TRBV29-1 and TRBJ2-2; TRBD1 is a possible D gene (6 bases). This CDR3 is 15 amino acids long. The germline V and J ends were trimmed by 5 bases and 3 bases, with 16 bases remaining between them. Germline CDR1 SQVTM, CDR2 ANQGSEA. CDR3 sequence reads: CSVLDSLVDTGELFF. CDR3 sequence (DNA): TGCAGCGTTTTGGACAGCTTAGTGGACACCGGGGAGCTGTTTTTT.

Concerning this clonotype itself: A much larger clone is a single base away; this may be a read error. The chain joins TRBV20-1 to TRBJ1-3, with D uncertain. CDR1 and CDR2 from the germline V gene are DFQATT and SNEGSKA (reference sequence). The CDR3 extends over 15 amino acids. The CDR3 is CSARDNTDSRNTIYF. The CDR3 coding sequence is TGCAGTGCTAGAGATAATACAGACTCTAGAAACACCATATATTTT.

The chain has TRBV10-3 and TRBJ2-7, with 9 bases fitting TRBD1. V shed 5 bases and J 2 bases; nucleotides not matched to a gene: 7. Looked up from germline, CDR1 is ENHRY and CDR2 is SYGVKD. The CDR3 is 15 amino acids. In DNA form, the CDR3 reads TGTGCCATCAGTCCACAGGGGGCAGGCACCTACGAGCAGTACTTC. This sequence encodes CAISPQGAGTYEQYF.

V gene TRBV7-2 combines with J gene TRBJ2-7; no definite D call. This CDR3 region has 14 residues. Germline loops: CDR1 SGHTA, CDR2 FQGNSA. Trimming left V 2 bases short and J 6 bases short, with 14 bases between. Here the CDR3 DNA reads TGTGCCAGCAGCTTACCGAGAGCCGGCGGCGAGCAGTACTTC. It yields the protein CASSLPRAGGEQYF.

Note on this clonotype: The junction differs from germline at one of its ends, possibly a read error. The V and J genes are TRBV29-1 and TRBJ2-5; TRBD1 is a possible D gene (6 bases). Germline V gene lookup returns CDR1 SQVTM and CDR2 ANQGSEA. CDR3 length: 11 residues. The CDR3 DNA is TGCAGCGTTAAATTTGCAGGGGACCTGTTCTTC. Protein product: CSVKFAGDLFF.

The chain links TRBV2 to TRBJ1-2; 8 bases map to TRBD1. The CDR3 totals 15 residues. Germline V gene data show CDR1 as SNHLY and CDR2 as FYNNEI. The trim removed 10 bases at V and 0 bases at J, leaving 10 bases unmatched. The CDR3 spells CAMETGVASNYGYTF. The CDR3 nucleotides are TGTGCCATGGAGACAGGGGTCGCCTCTAACTATGGCTACACCTTC.

This clonotype showed up just once. The chain recombines TRBV7-3 with TRBJ2-2; D may be TRBD1 (6 bases). The CDR3 covers 16 residues. V gave up 1 base and J gave up 5 bases, with 14 bases separating them. Germline V lookup: CDR1 SGHTA, CDR2 FQGTGA. The CDR3 nucleotides are TGTGCCAGCAGCTTAAACCCCGCAGGGGAAACCGGGGAGCTGTTTTTT. Its translation: CASSLNPAGETGELFF.

The chain joins TRBV2 to TRBJ1-6; D might be TRBD1 (5 bases). The length of the CDR3 is 17 residues. V was trimmed by 5 bases and J by 0 bases, leaving 14 bases between them. Looked up from germline, CDR1 is SNHLY and CDR2 is FYNNEI. The CDR3, as DNA: TGTGCCAGCAGTCAAAACTCCAGGGTCTCCTATAATTCACCCCTCCACTTT. This translates into CASSQNSRVSYNSPLHF.

Note on this clonotype: This is likely a read error, given that the CDR3 carries no conserved phenylalanine or tryptophan at its end. V is TRBV5-1 and J is TRBJ2-7; D remains ambiguous. This CDR3 has 15 residues. Trimming left V 4 bases short and J 0 bases short, with 14 bases between. Germline V gene lookup returns CDR1 SGHRS and CDR2 YFSETQ. The CDR3 bases are TGCGCCAGCAGCCTAGGCGGATGGAGCTCCTACGAGCAGTACCTC. This encodes CASSLGGWSSYEQYL.

The V call is TRBV9, the J call TRBJ2-7, with D tentatively TRBD1 (6 bases). V dropped 0 bases and J dropped 7 bases, with 11 bases sitting between them. Germline values: CDR1 SGDLS, CDR2 YYNGEE. This CDR3 is built from 13 residues. The CDR3 sequence: CASSVEGGREQYF. DNA of the CDR3: TGTGCCAGCAGCGTAGAAGGGGGAAGAGAGCAGTACTTC.